This T cell receptor beta chain emerged from a study of beta chain features in type 1 diabetes. Per germline, CDR1 MDHEN and CDR2 SYDVKM. V dropped 11 bases and J dropped 6; count of bases not matched to a gene: 8. There are 13 residues in the CDR3. Study-wide findings and caveats: Type 1 diabetes patients showed fewer insertions and more deletions at VDJ junctions. Sequencing the cDNA could make cells with high TCR expression show up more than they should. Compared with healthy donors, patients appeared to share more similar naive, central memory and regulatory TCRB repertoires. For Type 1 diabetes patients, all four CD4+ subsets carried TCRB CDR3s that were moderately but significantly shorter.

This clone was seen only a few times. The antigen is not known. TCRB transcripts that were expressed got sequenced, as all of the isolated RNA had been reverse transcribed. Assay used: immunoSEQ multiplex PCR; TCRdb lists only in-frame clones, some missing. This sample carries approximately 280,000 clones, about 15% of them seen once, and the ten largest clones take approximately 0.015%. Sequencing was carried out using naive CD4+ T cells from blood. This sequence joins TRBV28 and TRBJ2-7; 12 positions match TRBD1. This sequence originates from a man aged 18-30 years with type 1 diabetes. This chain's CDR3 is CAGGQGAFSEQYF. The DNA for the CDR3 is TGTGCCGGGGGACAGGGGGCTTTTTCCGAGCAGTACTTC.